These T cell receptor beta chains were read from a single sample in a study of shared clonotypes between healthy human individuals. Profiled with immunoSEQ multiplex PCR; TCRdb holds only in-frame clones, not every one. Of roughly 1,500,000 clones in the sample, nearly 99% were seen once. Input material: naive CD4+ T cells sorted from blood. The receptors here all came from a man aged 25 to 40 in good health. Each CDR3 is given with its conserved first and last residue. A D gene is named only where the DNA matches it firmly. Clone size appears in some rows only: once, few, many, or a class for an expanded clone.

J | size | V | D | CDR3 | DNA
TRBJ2-3 | NA | TRBV6-1 | NA | CASSEVIPDTQYF | TGTGCCAGCAGTGAAGTAATCCCAGATACGCAGTATTTT
TRBJ2-7 | NA | TRBV7-8 | TRBD2 | CASSILLADGDEQYF | TGTGCCAGCAGCATACTTCTAGCGGACGGGGACGAGCAGTACTTC
TRBJ1-2 | NA | TRBV28 | NA | CGAGYGYTF | TGTGGCGCAGGCTATGGCTACACCTTC
TRBJ2-5 | NA | TRBV28 | TRBD2 | CASRSSGRARETQYF | TGTGCCAGCAGGTCTAGCGGGAGGGCCCGAGAGACCCAGTACTTC
TRBJ2-1 | NA | TRBV9 | NA | CASSVVGDNEQFF | TGTGCCAGCAGCGTAGTCGGCGACAATGAGCAGTTCTTC
TRBJ2-4 | NA | TRBV11-2 | NA | CASSLDLAKNIQYF | TGTGCCAGCAGCTTAGATCTAGCCAAAAACATTCAGTACTTC
TRBJ2-7 | NA | TRBV21-1 | NA | CASSNRKREGYEQYF | TGTGCCAGCAGCAACCGAAAGCGGGAGGGCTACGAGCAGTACTTC
TRBJ2-1 | NA | TRBV9 | TRBD1 | CASSVREGGNRGFEQFF | TGTGCCAGCAGCGTCCGTGAAGGAGGAAACAGGGGGTTTGAGCAGTTCTTC
TRBJ2-2 | NA | TRBV5-4 | NA | CASSLGLERSGELFF | TGTGCCAGCAGCTTGGGACTAGAAAGGTCCGGGGAGCTGTTTTTT
TRBJ2-2 | once | TRBV4-1 | TRBD1 | CASSRAGGDTGELFF | TGCGCCAGCAGCCGCGCAGGGGGCGACACCGGGGAGCTGTTTTTT
TRBJ2-3 | NA | TRBV2 | NA | CASNGAGSTDTQYF | TGTGCCAGCAATGGGGCGGGATCCACAGATACGCAGTATTTT
TRBJ2-3 | NA | TRBV18 | NA | CASSFPPLLTDTQYF | TGTGCCAGCTCCTTCCCTCCCCTGCTAACAGATACGCAGTATTTT
TRBJ2-3 | NA | TRBV6-4 | NA | CASSQDDGTDTQYF | TGTGCCAGCAGTCAGGACGACGGCACAGATACGCAGTATTTT
TRBJ2-5 | NA | TRBV2 | NA | CASLAAVRGTQYF | TGTGCCAGCCTCGCCGCGGTCCGGGGGACCCAGTACTTC
TRBJ2-7 | NA | TRBV7-9 | TRBD2 | CASSPGLAGTYEQYF | TGTGCCAGCAGCCCAGGACTAGCGGGGACCTACGAGCAGTACTTC
TRBJ1-2 | NA | TRBV7-9 | NA | CASSSGQAWQGNYGYTF | TGTGCCAGCAGCTCGGGCCAGGCGTGGCAGGGAAACTATGGCTACACCTTC
TRBJ1-5 | NA | TRBV5-6 | TRBD1 | CASSLGSGTGPNQPQHF | TGTGCCAGCAGCTTAGGATCCGGGACAGGGCCTAATCAGCCCCAGCATTTT
TRBJ2-7 | NA | TRBV6-6 | TRBD2 | CASRRLAGDYEQYF | TGTGCCAGCAGGAGGTTAGCGGGAGATTACGAGCAGTACTTC
TRBJ2-7 | NA | TRBV10-1 | NA | CASSDGGYEQYF | TGCGCCAGCAGTGATGGGGGCTACGAGCAGTACTTC
TRBJ2-2 | NA | TRBV18 | NA | CASSPLGETGELFF | TGTGCCAGCTCACCACTGGGGGAAACCGGGGAGCTGTTTTTT
TRBJ1-4 | NA | TRBV10-2 | NA | CASSDPFREYGEKLFF | TGCGCCAGCAGTGACCCATTCCGGGAATACGGCGAAAAACTGTTTTTT
TRBJ1-2 | NA | TRBV6-1 | NA | CASRRGTHYGYTF | TGTGCCAGCAGACGTGGGACCCACTATGGCTACACCTTC
TRBJ1-5 | NA | TRBV28 | NA | CASSLTRTTYSNQPQHF | TGTGCCAGCAGTTTAACCCGGACTACCTATAGCAATCAGCCCCAGCATTTT
TRBJ2-6 | NA | TRBV10-3 | NA | CAIRGQGTSGDSGANVLTF | TGTGCCATCAGGGGACAGGGGACTAGCGGAGACTCTGGGGCCAACGTCCTGACTTTC
TRBJ2-7 | once | TRBV19 | TRBD2 | CASSPGRYTYEQYF | TGTGCCAGTAGTCCCGGGAGGTATACCTACGAGCAGTACTTC
TRBJ2-1 | NA | TRBV7-8 | TRBD2 | CASQTPAGAAYNEQFF | TGTGCCAGCCAAACCCCGGCGGGAGCAGCCTACAATGAGCAGTTCTTC
TRBJ1-3 | NA | TRBV5-1 | NA | CASSFSARSLSTGGNTIYF | TGCGCCAGCAGCTTCTCGGCCCGTTCCCTCTCTACCGGTGGAAACACCATATATTTT
TRBJ2-3 | NA | TRBV30 | TRBD2 | CAWRGLAGTDTQYF | TGTGCCTGGAGGGGACTAGCGGGCACAGATACGCAGTATTTT
TRBJ2-1 | NA | TRBV18 | TRBD1 | CASSGQGYNEQFF | TGTGCCAGCTCGGGACAGGGATACAATGAGCAGTTCTTC
TRBJ2-5 | NA | TRBV5-4 | NA | CASSRGGGRETQYF | TGTGCCAGCAGCCGCGGAGGGGGAAGGGAGACCCAGTACTTC
TRBJ2-1 | NA | TRBV10-1 | TRBD2 | CASSEPRLAGDISYNEQFF | TGCGCCAGCAGTGAGCCGCGACTAGCGGGAGATATTAGCTACAATGAGCAGTTCTTC
TRBJ1-2 | NA | TRBV7-8 | TRBD1 | CASSSDQRGLDYGYTF | TGTGCCAGCAGCTCGGACCAGAGGGGGCTGGACTATGGCTACACCTTC
TRBJ1-1 | NA | TRBV5-4 | NA | CASSLYANTEAFF | TGTGCCAGCAGCTTGTATGCGAACACTGAAGCTTTCTTT
TRBJ2-7 | NA | TRBV7-8 | NA | CASSPREGSSYEQYF | TGTGCCAGCAGCCCCCGGGAAGGGAGCTCCTACGAGCAGTACTTC
TRBJ2-5 | NA | TRBV25-1 | NA | CASNGAGDGETQYF | TGTGCCAGCAATGGCGCGGGCGATGGTGAGACCCAGTACTTC
TRBJ2-7 | NA | TRBV18 | TRBD2 | CASSPLRIAGAHEQYF | TGTGCCAGCTCACCACTACGGATAGCGGGAGCCCACGAGCAGTACTTC
TRBJ2-6 | NA | TRBV7-3 | NA | CASSLSGGANVLTF | TGTGCCAGCAGCCTCTCAGGGGGGGCCAACGTCCTGACTTTC
TRBJ2-7 | NA | TRBV6-5 | NA | CASSRNRDYEQYF | TGTGCCAGCAGTCGTAACAGGGATTACGAGCAGTACTTC
TRBJ2-1 | NA | TRBV7-9 | TRBD2 | CASSFFYGEGLEQFF | TGTGCCAGCAGCTTTTTCTATGGGGAGGGCCTTGAGCAGTTCTTC
TRBJ1-3 | NA | TRBV13 | NA | CASSFQGYSGNTIYF | TGTGCCAGCAGCTTCCAGGGGTATTCAGGAAACACCATATATTTT
TRBJ2-1 | NA | TRBV25-1 | TRBD2 | CASSERLAGYNEQFF | TGTGCCAGCAGTGAAAGGCTAGCGGGGTACAATGAGCAGTTCTTC
TRBJ2-7 | NA | TRBV11-2 | TRBD2 | CASSTVAGAVGRSQYF | TGTGCCAGCAGCACTGTGGCGGGAGCGGTCGGACGATCGCAGTACTTC
TRBJ2-7 | NA | TRBV6-5 | TRBD2 | CASSYSLGTSSYEQYF | TGTGCCAGCAGTTATAGTCTAGGGACTAGCTCCTACGAGCAGTACTTC
TRBJ2-1 | NA | TRBV18 | TRBD2 | CASSPLSGSATNEQFF | TGTGCCAGCTCACCGCTTAGCGGGAGCGCTACGAATGAGCAGTTCTTC
TRBJ2-7 | NA | TRBV5-1 | TRBD2 | CASSQPRTSGSYEQYF | TGCGCCAGCAGCCAACCGCGGACTAGCGGCTCCTACGAGCAGTACTTC
TRBJ1-5 | NA | TRBV5-1 | NA | CASSLMGNQPQHF | TGCGCCAGCAGCTTGATGGGTAATCAGCCCCAGCATTTT
TRBJ2-1 | NA | TRBV4-1 | NA | CASSQERTNRGGGQFF | TGCGCCAGCAGCCAAGAAAGGACTAACAGGGGAGGGGGGCAGTTCTTC
TRBJ1-1 | NA | TRBV10-2 | NA | CASSGTEAFF | TGCGCCAGCAGCGGGACAGAAGCTTTCTTT
TRBJ2-1 | NA | TRBV5-4 | TRBD2 | CASSHGLAGTYNEQFF | TGTGCCAGCAGCCACGGACTAGCGGGTACCTACAATGAGCAGTTCTTC
TRBJ2-6 | NA | TRBV7-2 | TRBD1 | CASSFRGGAGANVLTF | TGTGCCAGCAGCTTTCGAGGGGGCGCTGGGGCCAACGTCCTGACTTTC
TRBJ2-1 | NA | TRBV5-4 | NA | CASSLTAVSYNEQFF | TGTGCCAGCAGCTTGACCGCCGTCTCCTACAATGAGCAGTTCTTC
TRBJ2-2 | NA | TRBV14 | NA | CASSRQGGRTTGELFF | TGTGCCAGCAGCCGACAGGGAGGAAGAACCACCGGGGAGCTGTTTTTT
TRBJ2-1 | NA | TRBV2 | TRBD2 | CASSSLAGYNEQFF | TGTGCCAGCAGTTCACTAGCGGGGTACAATGAGCAGTTCTTC